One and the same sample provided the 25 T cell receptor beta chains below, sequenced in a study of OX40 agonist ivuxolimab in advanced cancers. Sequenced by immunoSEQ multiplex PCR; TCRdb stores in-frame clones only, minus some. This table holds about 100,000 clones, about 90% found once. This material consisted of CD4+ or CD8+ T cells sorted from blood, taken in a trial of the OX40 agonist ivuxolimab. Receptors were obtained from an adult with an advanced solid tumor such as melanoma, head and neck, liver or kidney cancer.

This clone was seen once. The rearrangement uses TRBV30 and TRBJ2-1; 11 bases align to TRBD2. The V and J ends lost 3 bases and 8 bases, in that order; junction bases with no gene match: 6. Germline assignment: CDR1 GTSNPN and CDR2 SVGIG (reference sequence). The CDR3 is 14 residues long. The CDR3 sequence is CAWSGLAGYYEQFF. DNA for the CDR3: TGTGCCTGGAGCGGACTAGCGGGTTACTATGAGCAGTTCTTC.

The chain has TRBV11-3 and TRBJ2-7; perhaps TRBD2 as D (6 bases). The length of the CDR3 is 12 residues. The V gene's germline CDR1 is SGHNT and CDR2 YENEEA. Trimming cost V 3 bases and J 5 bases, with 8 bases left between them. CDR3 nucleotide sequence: TGTGCCAGCAGCTTCGGAGGGGACGAGCAGTACTTC. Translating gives CASSFGGDEQYF.

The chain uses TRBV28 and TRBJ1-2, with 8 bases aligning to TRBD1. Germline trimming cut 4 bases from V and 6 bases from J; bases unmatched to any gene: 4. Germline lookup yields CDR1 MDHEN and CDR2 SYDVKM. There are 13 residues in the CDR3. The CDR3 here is CASSWYRGDGYTF. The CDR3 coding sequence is TGTGCCAGCAGTTGGTACAGGGGGGATGGCTACACCTTC.

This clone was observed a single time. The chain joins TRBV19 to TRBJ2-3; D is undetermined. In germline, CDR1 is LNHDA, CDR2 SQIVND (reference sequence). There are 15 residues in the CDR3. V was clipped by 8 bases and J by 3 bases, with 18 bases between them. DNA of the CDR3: TGTGCCAGTGACTTAGGTGGGGTCCGGACAGATACGCAGTATTTT. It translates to CASDLGGVRTDTQYF.

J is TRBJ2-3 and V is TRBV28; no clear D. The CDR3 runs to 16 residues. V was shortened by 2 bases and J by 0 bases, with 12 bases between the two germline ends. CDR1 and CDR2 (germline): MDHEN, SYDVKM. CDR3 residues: CASSLETPSSTDTQYF. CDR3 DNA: TGTGCCAGCAGTTTAGAAACCCCTTCTAGCACAGATACGCAGTATTTT.

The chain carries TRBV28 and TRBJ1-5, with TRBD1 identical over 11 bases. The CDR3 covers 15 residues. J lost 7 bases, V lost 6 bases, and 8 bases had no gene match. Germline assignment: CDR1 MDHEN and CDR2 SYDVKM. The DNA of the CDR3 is TGTGCCAGCAGCCACTTACGGACAGGGGGCCAGCCCCAGCATTTT. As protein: CASSHLRTGGQPQHF.

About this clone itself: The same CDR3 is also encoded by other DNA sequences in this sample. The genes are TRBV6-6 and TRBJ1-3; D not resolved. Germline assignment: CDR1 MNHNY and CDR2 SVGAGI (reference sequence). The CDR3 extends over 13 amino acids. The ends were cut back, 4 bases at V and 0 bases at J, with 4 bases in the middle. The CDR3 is CASSSSSGNTIYF. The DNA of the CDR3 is TGTGCCAGCAGTTCCAGCTCTGGAAACACCATATATTTT.

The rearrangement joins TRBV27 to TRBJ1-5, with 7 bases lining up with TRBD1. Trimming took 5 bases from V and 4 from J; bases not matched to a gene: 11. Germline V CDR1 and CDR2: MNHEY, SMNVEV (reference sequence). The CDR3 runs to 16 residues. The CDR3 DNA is TGTGCCAGCAGTCTATACCGCGGGACAGAGAATCAGCCCCAGCATTTT. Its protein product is CASSLYRGTENQPQHF.

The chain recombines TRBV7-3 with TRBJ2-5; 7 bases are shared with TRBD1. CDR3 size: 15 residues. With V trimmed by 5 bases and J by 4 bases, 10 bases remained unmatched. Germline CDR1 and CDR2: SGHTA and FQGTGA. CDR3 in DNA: TGTGCCAGCAGCCTCCGACAGGGCCCAGCAGAGACCCAGTACTTC. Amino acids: CASSLRQGPAETQYF.

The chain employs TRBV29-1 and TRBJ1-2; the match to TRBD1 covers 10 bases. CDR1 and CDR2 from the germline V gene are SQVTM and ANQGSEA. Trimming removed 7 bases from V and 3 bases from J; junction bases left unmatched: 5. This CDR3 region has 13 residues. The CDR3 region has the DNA TGCAGCGGAGGGGACAGGGGATACTATGGCTACACCTTC. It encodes CSGGDRGYYGYTF.

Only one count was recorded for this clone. The CDR3 sequence: CASNLGRSTDTQYF. CDR3 in DNA: TGTGCCAGCAACCTGGGGCGTAGCACAGATACGCAGTATTTT. The chain uses TRBV11-3 and TRBJ2-3; D might be TRBD1 (5 bases). The V end was cut by 7 bases, the J end by 0 bases, with 11 bases between. The CDR3 covers 14 residues. Germline V gene sequence: CDR1 SGHNT, CDR2 YENEEA.

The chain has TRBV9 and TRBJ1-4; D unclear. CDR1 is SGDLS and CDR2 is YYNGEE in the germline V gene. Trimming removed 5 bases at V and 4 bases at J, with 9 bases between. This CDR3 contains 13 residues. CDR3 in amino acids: CASSGLGNEKLFF. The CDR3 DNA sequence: TGTGCCAGCAGTGGGCTAGGTAATGAAAAACTGTTTTTT.

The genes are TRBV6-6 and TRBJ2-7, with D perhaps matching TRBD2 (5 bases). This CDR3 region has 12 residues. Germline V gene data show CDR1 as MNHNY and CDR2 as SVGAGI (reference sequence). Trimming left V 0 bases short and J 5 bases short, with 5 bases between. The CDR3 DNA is TGTGCCAGCAGTTACTCGGAGGACGAGCAGTACTTC. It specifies CASSYSEDEQYF.

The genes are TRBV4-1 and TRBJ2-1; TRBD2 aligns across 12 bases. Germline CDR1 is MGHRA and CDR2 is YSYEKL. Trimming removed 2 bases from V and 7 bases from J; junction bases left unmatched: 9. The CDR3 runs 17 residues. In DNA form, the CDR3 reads TGCGCCAGCAGCCAATCCCGGCTAGCGGGAGGGCAGAATGAGCAGTTCTTC. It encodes CASSQSRLAGGQNEQFF.

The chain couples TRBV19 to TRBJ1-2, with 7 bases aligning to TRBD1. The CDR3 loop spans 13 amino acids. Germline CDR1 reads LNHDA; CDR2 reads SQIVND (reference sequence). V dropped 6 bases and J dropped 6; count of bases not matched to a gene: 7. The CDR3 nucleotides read TGTGCCAGTAGGGGGGGGACAGCGAATGGCTACACCTTC. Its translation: CASRGGTANGYTF.

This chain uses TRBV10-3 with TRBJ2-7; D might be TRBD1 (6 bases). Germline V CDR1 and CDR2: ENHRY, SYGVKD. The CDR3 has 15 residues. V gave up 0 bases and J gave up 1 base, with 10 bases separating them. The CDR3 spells CAISESLQGSYEQYF. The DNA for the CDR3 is TGTGCCATCAGTGAGTCCTTACAGGGTTCCTACGAGCAGTACTTC.

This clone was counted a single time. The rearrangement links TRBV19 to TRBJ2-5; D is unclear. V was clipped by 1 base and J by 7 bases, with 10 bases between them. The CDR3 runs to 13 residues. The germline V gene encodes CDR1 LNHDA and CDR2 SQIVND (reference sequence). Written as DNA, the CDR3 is TGTGCCAGTAGTATAGTAACCGAACGGACCCAGTACTTC. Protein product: CASSIVTERTQYF.

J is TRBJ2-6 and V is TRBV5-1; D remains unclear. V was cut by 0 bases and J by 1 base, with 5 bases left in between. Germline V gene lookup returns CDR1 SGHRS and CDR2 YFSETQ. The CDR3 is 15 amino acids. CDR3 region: CASSLDGSGANVLTF. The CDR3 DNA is TGCGCCAGCAGCTTGGATGGATCTGGGGCCAACGTCCTGACTTTC.

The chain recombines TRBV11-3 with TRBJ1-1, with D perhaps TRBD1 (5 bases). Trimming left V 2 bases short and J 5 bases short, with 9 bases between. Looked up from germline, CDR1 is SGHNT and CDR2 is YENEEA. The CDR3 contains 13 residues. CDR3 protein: CASSLHKGTEAFF. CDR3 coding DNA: TGTGCCAGCAGCTTACACAAGGGGACTGAAGCTTTCTTT.

The CDR3 DNA is TGCAGCGTTGGGGTAGGGGGGAGGGGGAATGAGCAGTTCTTC. Amino acids: CSVGVGGRGNEQFF. The chain links TRBV29-1 to TRBJ2-1, with a weak D call TRBD2 (7 bases). V was shortened by 4 bases and J by 7 bases, with 17 bases between the two germline ends. This CDR3 comprises 14 residues. Germline values: CDR1 SQVTM, CDR2 ANQGSEA.

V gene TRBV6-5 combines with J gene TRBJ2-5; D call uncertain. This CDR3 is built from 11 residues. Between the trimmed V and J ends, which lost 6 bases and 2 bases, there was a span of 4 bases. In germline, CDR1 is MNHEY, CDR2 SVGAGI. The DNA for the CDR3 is TGTGCCAGCAGGCGTCAAGAGACCCAGTACTTC. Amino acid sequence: CASRRQETQYF.

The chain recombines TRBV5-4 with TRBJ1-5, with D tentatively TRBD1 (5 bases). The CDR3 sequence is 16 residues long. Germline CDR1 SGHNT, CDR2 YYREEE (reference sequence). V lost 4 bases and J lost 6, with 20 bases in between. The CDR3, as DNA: TGTGCCAGCAGCCCGGACCTAAAACAGGCAATTCAGCCCCAGCATTTT. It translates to CASSPDLKQAIQPQHF. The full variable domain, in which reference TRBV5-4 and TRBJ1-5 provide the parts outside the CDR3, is ETGVTQSPTHLIKTRGQQVTLRCSSQSGHNTVSWYQQALGQGPQFIFQYYREEENGRGNFPPRFSGLQFPNYSSELNVNALELDDSALYLCASSPDLKQAIQPQHFGDGTRLSIL.

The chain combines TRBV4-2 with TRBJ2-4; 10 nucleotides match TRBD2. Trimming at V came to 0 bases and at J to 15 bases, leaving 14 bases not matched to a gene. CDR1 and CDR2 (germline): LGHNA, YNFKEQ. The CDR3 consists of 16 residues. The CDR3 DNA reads TGTGCCAGCAGCCAAGAAGGCCTAGCGGGAGCTCGGGCGGGGTACTTC. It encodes CASSQEGLAGARAGYF.

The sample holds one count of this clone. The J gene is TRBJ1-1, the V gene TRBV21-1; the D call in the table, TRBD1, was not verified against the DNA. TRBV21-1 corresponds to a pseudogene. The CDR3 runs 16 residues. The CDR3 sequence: CASSKVAGEMNTEAFF. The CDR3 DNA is TGTGCCAGCAGCAAAGTCGCAGGGGAGATGAACACTGAAGCTTTCTTT.

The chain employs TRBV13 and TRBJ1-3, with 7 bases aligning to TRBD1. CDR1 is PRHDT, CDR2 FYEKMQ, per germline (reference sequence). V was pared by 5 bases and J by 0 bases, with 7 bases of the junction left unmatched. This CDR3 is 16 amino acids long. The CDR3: CASSRTDRDSGNTIYF. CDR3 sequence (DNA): TGTGCCAGCAGCCGAACCGACAGGGACTCTGGAAACACCATATATTTT.